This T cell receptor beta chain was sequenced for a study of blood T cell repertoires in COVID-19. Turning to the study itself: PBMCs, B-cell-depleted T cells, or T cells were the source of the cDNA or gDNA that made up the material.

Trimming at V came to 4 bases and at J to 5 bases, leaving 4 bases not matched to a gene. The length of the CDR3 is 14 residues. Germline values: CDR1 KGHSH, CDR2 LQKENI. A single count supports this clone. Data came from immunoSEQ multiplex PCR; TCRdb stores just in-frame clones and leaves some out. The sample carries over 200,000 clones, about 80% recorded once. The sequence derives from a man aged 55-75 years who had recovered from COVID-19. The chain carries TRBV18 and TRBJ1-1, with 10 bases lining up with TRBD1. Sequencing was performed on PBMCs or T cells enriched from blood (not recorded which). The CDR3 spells CASSQPGQGTEAFF. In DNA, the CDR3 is TGTGCCAGCTCACAGCCGGGACAGGGGACTGAAGCTTTCTTT.